These 3 T cell receptor beta chains came from one sample sequenced in a study of T-cell reconstitution after alpha-beta-depleted transplantation in children. The TCRbeta library was prepared with unique molecular identifiers. TCRdb itself ran the PCR reads through MiXCR, one entry per CDR3 protein. The sample has approximately 510,000 distinct CDR3 sequences; approximately 20% are singletons. The source material was PBMCs from the stem cell graft donor, sampled from the stem cell graft. The receptors were gathered from a human donor who donated a stem cell graft to a child with acute lymphoblastic leukemia.

The chain uses TRBV19 and TRBJ1-5; 8 positions agree with TRBD1. The CDR3 spans 15 residues. Per germline, CDR1 LNHDA and CDR2 SQIVND (reference sequence). V lost 3 bases, J lost 2 bases, and 3 bases stayed unmatched. The DNA for the CDR3 is TGTGCCAGTAGTATCCCAGGGGGCCGCAATCAGCCCCAGCATTTT. Translated, it gives CASSIPGGRNQPQHF.

This clonotype appeared a few times. The chain couples TRBV12-5 to TRBJ1-1; D is possibly TRBD1 (5 bases). Trimming cost V 3 bases and J 1 base, with 6 bases left between them. This CDR3 comprises 13 residues. Germline assignment: CDR1 LGHNT and CDR2 FRNRAP. The CDR3, as DNA: TGTGCTAGTGGTTTCGGGGGGAACACTGAAGCTTTCTTT. It encodes CASGFGGNTEAFF.

This clonotype was counted between two and nine times. The chain carries TRBV20-1 and TRBJ1-4; D remains ambiguous. Looked up from germline, CDR1 is DFQATT and CDR2 is SNEGSKA (reference sequence). V was trimmed by 2 bases and J by 0 bases, leaving 7 bases between them. The length of the CDR3 is 14 residues. CDR3 nucleotide sequence: TGCAGTGCTAGACGTTCGGCAACTAATGAAAAACTGTTTTTT. This codes for CSARRSATNEKLFF.